This record covers a single TCR beta chain. This sample is drawn from a study of OX40 agonist ivuxolimab in advanced cancers. Germline CDR1 reads SNHLY; CDR2 reads FYNNEI. CDR3 length: 13 residues. Trimming took off 7 bases at V and 1 base at J, with 10 bases between the two ends. Method: immunoSEQ multiplex PCR; TCRdb's copy keeps in-frame clones and lacks some. The table records 66,000 or so clones, roughly 90% of them present only once. This receptor was taken from an adult with an advanced solid tumor such as melanoma, head and neck, liver or kidney cancer. The rearrangement links TRBV2 to TRBJ2-5; D perhaps matches TRBD2 (5 bases). The sample was CD4+ or CD8+ T cells sorted from blood, taken in a trial of the OX40 agonist ivuxolimab. The CDR3 region has the DNA TGTGCCAGCAATCTAGCCTCCCAAGAGACCCAGTACTTC. This translates into CASNLASQETQYF.